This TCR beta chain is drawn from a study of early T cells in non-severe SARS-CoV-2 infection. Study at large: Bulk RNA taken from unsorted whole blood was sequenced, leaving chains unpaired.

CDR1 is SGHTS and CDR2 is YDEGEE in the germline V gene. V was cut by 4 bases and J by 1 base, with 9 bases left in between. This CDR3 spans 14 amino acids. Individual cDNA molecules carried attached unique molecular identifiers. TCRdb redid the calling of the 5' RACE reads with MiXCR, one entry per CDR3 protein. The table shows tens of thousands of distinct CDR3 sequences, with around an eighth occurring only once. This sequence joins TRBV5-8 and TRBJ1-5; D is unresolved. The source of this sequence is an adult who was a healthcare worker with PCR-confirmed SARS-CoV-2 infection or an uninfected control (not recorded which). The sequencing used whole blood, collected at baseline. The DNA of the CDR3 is TGTGCCAGCAGCCAGGACCCAAGCAATCAGCCCCAGCATTTT. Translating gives CASSQDPSNQPQHF.